This is a list of T cell receptor beta chains from one sample in a study of naive and memory T cell subsets. TCRdb used MiXCR to reprocess the 5' RACE reads, holding one entry per CDR3 protein. The table shows approximately 52,000 distinct CDR3 sequences, with approximately 4.5% occurring only once. These receptors were taken from a female donor in good health. The CDR3 runs from the conserved cysteine through the conserved F or W. Fields, in order: clone size, J gene, V gene, D gene, CDR3 DNA, CDR3 protein. D genes are given only for firm matches. Rows give clone size only sometimes, using once, few, many, or a class for an expanded clone.

many,TRBJ2-2,TRBV7-9,.,TGTGCCAGCAGGCGGCAGGGAAACACCGGGGAGCTGTTTTTT,CASRRQGNTGELFF
many,TRBJ2-3,TRBV20-1,TRBD2,TGCAGTGCTCGACTAGCGACTAACACAGATACGCAGTATTTT,CSARLATNTDTQYF
many,TRBJ2-7,TRBV6-5,.,TGTGCCAGCAGTACTCTCAGGGGCCCATCCGTTTACGAGCAGTACTTC,CASSTLRGPSVYEQYF
medium-sized,TRBJ2-6,TRBV10-3,.,TGTGCCATCGGATCCTCAGGATCTGGGGCCAACGTCCTGACTTTC,CAIGSSGSGANVLTF
many,TRBJ1-2,TRBV2,.,TGTGCCAGCGGCTTCGGGGATTACACCTTC,CASGFGDYTF
many,TRBJ2-5,TRBV3-1,.,TGTGCCAGCAGCCATAGGTCGGCGCAAGAGACCCAGTACTTC,CASSHRSAQETQYF
many,TRBJ2-5,TRBV6-5,.,TGTGCCAGCAGGAAAAACAACGGGGAGACCCAGTACTTC,CASRKNNGETQYF
many,TRBJ1-4,TRBV28,TRBD1,TGTGCCAGCAGTTCCCGATTACAGGGGGCAAATAATGAAAAACTGTTTTTT,CASSSRLQGANNEKLFF
many,TRBJ2-3,TRBV29-1,.,TGCAGCGTTCGCGAAGACACAGATACGCAGTATTTT,CSVREDTDTQYF
many,TRBJ1-4,TRBV5-6,.,TGTGCCAGCAGTGGAGAGGGGGAAGGTGAAAAACTGTTTTTT,CASSGEGEGEKLFF
many,TRBJ1-2,TRBV30,.,TGTGCCTGGAGTGGCACCTTAGAGGGGTACACCTTC,CAWSGTLEGYTF
few,TRBJ2-5,TRBV5-5,TRBD1,TGTGCCAGCAGCTTGGGGGGACAGGGAGAGACCCAGTACTTC,CASSLGGQGETQYF
many,TRBJ2-3,TRBV20-1,.,TGCAGTGCTCCAGGATATAGCACAGATACGCAGTATTTT,CSAPGYSTDTQYF
many,TRBJ2-6,TRBV5-1,TRBD1,TGCGCCAGCAGCCCGGCGGGACAGGGGGCATCTGGGGCCAACGTCCTGACTTTC,CASSPAGQGASGANVLTF
many,TRBJ2-7,TRBV5-1,TRBD2,TGCGCCAGCACCTTTTCTAGCGGTTACGAGCAGTACTTC,CASTFSSGYEQYF
few,TRBJ2-7,TRBV5-8,TRBD1,TGTGCCAGCAGCTTGATAAGACAGGGGGTCTACGAGCAGTACTTC,CASSLIRQGVYEQYF
many,TRBJ1-2,TRBV20-1,.,TGCAGTGCCCCAGGGCAAGGGAACTATGGCTACACCTTC,CSAPGQGNYGYTF
many,TRBJ2-3,TRBV15,.,TGTGCCACCAGCAGAGATCGGGCGGGTACGCAGTATTTT,CATSRDRAGTQYF
many,TRBJ2-1,TRBV29-1,.,TGCAGCGTTGCGAACCGGGGCAATGAGCAGTTCTTC,CSVANRGNEQFF
many,TRBJ1-5,TRBV5-1,.,TGCGCCAGCAGCTTGGCCGTTAATCAGCCCCAGCATTTT,CASSLAVNQPQHF
.,TRBJ2-7,TRBV20-1,.,TGCAGTGCTAAAGGACGGTCCTACGAGCAGTACTTC,CSAKGRSYEQYF
few,TRBJ2-7,TRBV5-8,TRBD1,TGTGCCAGCAGCTTCCCGGGACAGGGGGCTTGGCAGTACTTC,CASSFPGQGAWQYF
few,TRBJ1-5,TRBV19,.,TGTGCCAGTAGTATCGGGGGTACTCAGCCCCAGCATTTT,CASSIGGTQPQHF
many,TRBJ1-1,TRBV5-1,.,TGCGCCAGCAGCTCCCAAATACAGGGTACTGAAGCTTTCTTT,CASSSQIQGTEAFF
many,TRBJ1-2,TRBV6-5,.,TGTGCCAGCAGTACGACAGCCGGGGGGCCTTATAATGGCTACACCTTC,CASSTTAGGPYNGYTF
many,TRBJ1-1,TRBV9,.,TGTGCCAGCAGCCCGATAGGCACTGAAGCTTTCTTT,CASSPIGTEAFF
.,TRBJ2-7,TRBV7-2,.,TGTGCCAGCAGCTTTACAAAGCGGGACAACGAGCAGTACTTC,CASSFTKRDNEQYF
many,TRBJ1-5,TRBV20-1,.,TGCAGTGCTAGAGATCTGAGAGGCGAAGGCAATCAGCCCCAGCATTTT,CSARDLRGEGNQPQHF
many,TRBJ2-7,TRBV29-1,.,TGCAGCGTTGTTAGCTGGGGCTCCTACGAGCAGTACTTC,CSVVSWGSYEQYF
many,TRBJ1-3,TRBV28,.,TGTGCCAGCAGTTTATTACCTGGAAACACCATATATTTT,CASSLLPGNTIYF
many,TRBJ2-7,TRBV3-1,TRBD1,TGTGCCAGCAGCCAAGTCGCCGGGACAGGGTATGCCTACGAGCAGTACTTC,CASSQVAGTGYAYEQYF
many,TRBJ2-1,TRBV2,TRBD2,TGTGCCAGCAGTGAAGGAGTGGCGGGAGTCGGTAATGAGCAGTTCTTC,CASSEGVAGVGNEQFF
many,TRBJ2-1,TRBV5-4,TRBD2,TGTGCCAGCAGCTTGGATAGCGGGCCCCTAAGCCGGTCCTACAATGAGCAGTTCTTC,CASSLDSGPLSRSYNEQFF
many,TRBJ2-3,TRBV29-1,.,TGCAGCCATGGGGCAGTCACAGATACGCAGTATTTT,CSHGAVTDTQYF
many,TRBJ1-2,TRBV7-8,.,TGTGCCAGCAGCTTAGACAGGGAGGATGGCTACACCTTC,CASSLDREDGYTF
many,TRBJ1-2,TRBV18,TRBD1,TGTGCCAGCTCACCTATCACCGGACAGGCACACAATGGCTACACCTTC,CASSPITGQAHNGYTF
.,TRBJ2-1,TRBV20-1,TRBD2,TGCAGTGCTCAGGAGCGGGAGTCGTACAATGAGCAGTTCTTC,CSAQERESYNEQFF
many,TRBJ1-2,TRBV2,.,TGTGCCAGCAGTAAACGACAGAATTCCTATGGCTACACCTTC,CASSKRQNSYGYTF
many,TRBJ1-1,TRBV25-1,TRBD1,TGTGCCAGCAGTGAATATGGGTTGGGGACAGGGAACACTGAAGCTTTCTTT,CASSEYGLGTGNTEAFF
many,TRBJ2-3,TRBV6-5,.,TGTGCCAGCAGAACTAGGAGTTACACAGATACGCAGTATTTT,CASRTRSYTDTQYF
many,TRBJ2-1,TRBV6-6,.,TGTGCCAGCAGGTCTTACGAGGGCGGTAGCTCCTACAATGAGCAGTTCTTC,CASRSYEGGSSYNEQFF
many,TRBJ2-3,TRBV5-1,.,TGCGCCAGCAGCTTGGGGACTCGAGATACGCAGTATTTT,CASSLGTRDTQYF
few,TRBJ2-7,TRBV7-6,.,TGTGCCAGCAGCTTAGAGTACCCTTACGAGCAGTACTTC,CASSLEYPYEQYF
many,TRBJ1-1,TRBV29-1,.,TGCAGCGCTGCTCGGGGGGCCGATACTGAAGCTTTCTTT,CSAARGADTEAFF
many,TRBJ2-3,TRBV20-1,.,TGCAGTATTTGGCGGACAAACACAGATACGCAGTATTTT,CSIWRTNTDTQYF
many,TRBJ2-7,TRBV12-3/TRBV12-4,.,TGTGCCAGCAGTTCATACCCGGACGAGCAGTACTTC,CASSSYPDEQYF
many,TRBJ2-3,TRBV28,.,TGTGCCAGCAGTTCCCGGATGAGGCTTACCACAGATACGCAGTATTTT,CASSSRMRLTTDTQYF
many,TRBJ1-2,TRBV18,TRBD1,TGTGCCAGCTCACCACTGGAGGGGACAGCTACTAACTATGGCTACACCTTC,CASSPLEGTATNYGYTF
many,TRBJ2-7,TRBV5-6,.,TGTGCCAGCAGCTTGGTTGACGAGCAGTACTTC,CASSLVDEQYF